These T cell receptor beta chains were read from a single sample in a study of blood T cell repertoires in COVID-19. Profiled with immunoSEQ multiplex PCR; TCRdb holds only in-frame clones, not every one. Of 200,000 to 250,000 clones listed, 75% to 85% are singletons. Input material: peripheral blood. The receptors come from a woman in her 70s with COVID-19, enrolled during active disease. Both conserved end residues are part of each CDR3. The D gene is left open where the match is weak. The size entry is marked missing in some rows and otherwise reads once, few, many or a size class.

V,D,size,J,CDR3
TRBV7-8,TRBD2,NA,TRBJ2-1,CASSLKGRLREGAYNEQFF
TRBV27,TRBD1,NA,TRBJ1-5,CASSLEGGLGSNQPQHF
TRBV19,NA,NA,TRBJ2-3,CASRGGLGSTDTQYF
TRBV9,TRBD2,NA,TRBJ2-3,CASSARGLADTDTQYF
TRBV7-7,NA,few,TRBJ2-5,CASSLQRQETQYF
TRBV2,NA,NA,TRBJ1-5,CASSLTVNSDQPQHF
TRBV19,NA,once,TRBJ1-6,CASKEGRSYNSPLHF
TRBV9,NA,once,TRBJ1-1,CASSVDEVPNTEAFF
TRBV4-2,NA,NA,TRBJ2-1,CASSLISPGTRKAFGQFF
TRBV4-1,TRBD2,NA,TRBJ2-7,CASSQTGLAGYEQYF
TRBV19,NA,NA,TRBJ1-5,CASTMGVIDQPQHF
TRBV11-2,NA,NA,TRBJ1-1,CASSFQRTADAEAFF
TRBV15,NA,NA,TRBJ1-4,CATSRDSPEKLFF
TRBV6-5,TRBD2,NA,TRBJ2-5,CASRSGAAPQETQYF
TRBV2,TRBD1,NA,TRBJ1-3,CAIRTGGLSGNTIYF
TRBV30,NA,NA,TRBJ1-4,CAWSGPTTTNEKLFF
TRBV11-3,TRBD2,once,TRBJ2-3,CASRSGGDTQYF
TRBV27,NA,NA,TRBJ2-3,CASKLTGWADTQYF
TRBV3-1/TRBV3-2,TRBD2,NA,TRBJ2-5,CASSQDGTAVAGGRETQYF
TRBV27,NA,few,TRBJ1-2,CASSPLLDGVGYTF
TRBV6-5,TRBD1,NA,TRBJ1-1,CASTRDRGATEAFF
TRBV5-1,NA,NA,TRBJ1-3,CASSPGSSGNTIYF
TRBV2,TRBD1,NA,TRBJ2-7,CASSLRQGGNFEQYF
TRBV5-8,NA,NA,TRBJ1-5,CASSPVGSLEARQPQHF
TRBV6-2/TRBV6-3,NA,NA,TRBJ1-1,CASSPRTVRNTEAFF
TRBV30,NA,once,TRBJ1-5,CAWSEGTNSNQPQHF
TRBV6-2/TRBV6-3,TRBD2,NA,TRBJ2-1,CASSYSRGGPYNEQFF
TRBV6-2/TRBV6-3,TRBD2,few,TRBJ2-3,CASSSALAGGGDTQYF
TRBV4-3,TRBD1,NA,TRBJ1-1,CASSQVGQGVTEAFF
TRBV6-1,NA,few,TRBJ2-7,CASSEAASSYEQYF
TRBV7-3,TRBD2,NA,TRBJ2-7,CASSLRAGNSYEQYF
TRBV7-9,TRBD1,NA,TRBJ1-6,CASSASGTGDNSPLHF
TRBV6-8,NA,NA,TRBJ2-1,CASSSGEQFF
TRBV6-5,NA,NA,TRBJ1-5,CASSYSGAQPQHF
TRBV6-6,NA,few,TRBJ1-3,CASSDRSPEHTIYF
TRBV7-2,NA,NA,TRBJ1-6,CASSFGGGNSPLHF
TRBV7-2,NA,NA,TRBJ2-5,CASSPLEGTQYF
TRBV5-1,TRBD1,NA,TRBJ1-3,CASSPDRSSSGNTIYF
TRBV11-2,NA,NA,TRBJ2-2,CASSLANGANTGELFF
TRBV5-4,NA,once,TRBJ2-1,CASSPWGSGNEQFF
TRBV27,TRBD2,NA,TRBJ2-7,CASSAGTSGRYEQYF
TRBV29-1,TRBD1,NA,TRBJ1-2,CSVEVSRDRENYGYTF
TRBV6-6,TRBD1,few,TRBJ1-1,CASSPPGTANTEAFF
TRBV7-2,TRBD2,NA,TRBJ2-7,CASSTSGGNSHEQYF
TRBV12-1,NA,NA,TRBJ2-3,CASSFLQGDLPDTQYF
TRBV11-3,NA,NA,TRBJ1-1,CASSLLRRDAEAFF